This entry lists 25 T cell receptor beta chains sequenced from one sample in a study of naive and memory T cell subsets. An equimolar mix of two oligonucleotides served as the beta constant-region primer for TRBC1 and TRBC2. Ligated cDNA was amplified by four rounds of PCR with nested alpha and beta constant-region primers and SP2. TCRdb re-analysed the UMI-ligation and nested PCR reads in MiXCR, keeping a single row per CDR3 protein. The sample carries tens of thousands of distinct CDR3 sequences, around 9% recorded once. What was sequenced was naive CD8+ T cells from blood. Source of these receptors: a human donor in good health.

This clonotype was counted a few times. The V and J genes are TRBV2 and TRBJ2-1; D ambiguous. The CDR3 covers 13 residues. The ends were cut back, 6 bases at V and 9 bases at J, with 15 bases in the middle. Germline V CDR1 and CDR2: SNHLY, FYNNEI. Written as DNA, the CDR3 is TGTGCCAGCAGCGATTGGCCGACCGGTGAGCAGTTCTTC. This sequence encodes CASSDWPTGEQFF.

In this sample, this clonotype turned up a few times. J is TRBJ1-1 and V is TRBV29-1; no definite D call. V shed 6 bases and J shed 5 bases, with 13 bases lying between them. The germline gives CDR1 SQVTM, CDR2 ANQGSEA. This CDR3 region has 12 residues. The DNA for the CDR3 is TGCAGCGTCAAGAGAGGGTGGACTGAAGCTTTCTTT. As protein: CSVKRGWTEAFF.

The CDR3 bases are TGTGCCAGCAGTGGACTAGCTCCTACGTCCTACAATGAGCAGTTCTTC. Translating it yields CASSGLAPTSYNEQFF. This chain connects TRBV6-7 to TRBJ2-1; 8 nucleotides line up with TRBD2. TRBV6-7 is assigned to the ORF class and has an uncertain function. This CDR3 is built from 16 residues. V was clipped by 5 bases and J by 1 base; unmatched bases: 7.

This rearrangement joins TRBV6-2 or TRBV6-3 to TRBJ1-5, with unresolved D. The germline gives CDR1 MNHEY, CDR2 SVGEGT. The CDR3 is made up of 14 amino acids. V shed 0 bases and J shed 2 bases, with 5 bases lying between them. In DNA form, the CDR3 reads TGTGCCAGCAGTTACTCATCGGGCAATCAGCCCCAGCATTTT. As protein: CASSYSSGNQPQHF.

This clonotype was detected only a few times. The V call is TRBV27, the J call TRBJ1-5; weak D call: TRBD1 (6 bases). This CDR3 contains 15 residues. The V gene's germline CDR1 is MNHEY and CDR2 SMNVEV (reference sequence). Trimming shortened V by 7 bases and J by 3 bases, and 16 bases separated the two germline ends. The CDR3 DNA is TGTGCCAGCAAGGTGACACAGGGCTTCAATCAGCCCCAGCATTTT. As protein: CASKVTQGFNQPQHF.

V is TRBV6-2 or TRBV6-3 and J is TRBJ2-1; no definite D call. CDR1 and CDR2 (germline): MNHEY, SVGEGT. The V end lost 3 bases, the J end lost 5 bases, and 5 bases lay between the germline ends. This CDR3 spans 12 amino acids. The CDR3 DNA follows: TGTGCCAGCAGTTATGGACACAATGAGCAGTTCTTC. This codes for CASSYGHNEQFF.

The chain couples TRBV5-1 to TRBJ2-3, with 10 bases identical to TRBD2. V lost 2 bases, J lost 4 bases, and 7 bases stayed unmatched. This CDR3 is 16 amino acids long. The germline gives CDR1 SGHRS, CDR2 YFSETQ. CDR3 amino acids: CASSFSSGSSADTQYF. The CDR3 nucleotides are TGCGCCAGCAGCTTTTCTAGCGGGAGTTCTGCAGATACGCAGTATTTT.

This clonotype was counted many times. The genes are TRBV12-3 or TRBV12-4 and TRBJ1-1, with a possible D match to TRBD1 (6 bases). With 7 bases removed from V and 5 bases from J, the gap between germline ends came to 8 bases. There are 11 residues in the CDR3. The CDR3: CASTTGTEAFF. The CDR3 nucleotides are TGTGCCAGCACAACAGGGACTGAAGCTTTCTTT.

There are a few counts of this clonotype. V usage is TRBV29-1 and J usage is TRBJ1-2; 10 nucleotides match TRBD1. The CDR3 runs to 16 residues. J lost 8 bases, V lost 0 bases, and 12 bases had no gene match. From germline, CDR1 is SQVTM and CDR2 ANQGSEA. CDR3 region: CSVEDLGDRGLGGYTF. CDR3 bases: TGCAGCGTTGAAGATCTTGGGGACAGGGGCCTCGGAGGCTACACCTTC.

J is TRBJ2-4 and V is TRBV29-1; no firm D call. Deletions cut 1 base from V and 4 bases from J, with 5 bases between. There are 12 residues in the CDR3. CDR1 and CDR2 (germline): SQVTM, ANQGSEA. The CDR3 spells CSVEGSKNIQYF. In DNA, the CDR3 is TGCAGCGTTGAAGGCAGTAAAAACATTCAGTACTTC.

The V and J genes are TRBV4-1 and TRBJ1-5, with D perhaps matching TRBD1 (6 bases). Trimming shortened V by 0 bases and J by 11 bases, and 11 bases separated the two germline ends. The V gene's germline CDR1 is MGHRA and CDR2 YSYEKL. The CDR3 length is 13 residues. CDR3 nucleotides: TGCGCCAGCAGCCAAGACAGGGGACGGGCCCAGCATTTT. It translates to CASSQDRGRAQHF.

The sample holds many counts of this clonotype. V and J are TRBV28 and TRBJ2-7, with D hard to call. Trimming removed 8 bases at V and 4 bases at J, with 3 bases between. CDR3 length equals 9 residues. The germline gives CDR1 MDHEN, CDR2 SYDVKM. Here the CDR3 reads CASGYEQYF. The CDR3 DNA is TGTGCCAGCGGGTACGAGCAGTACTTC.

This clonotype was recorded a few times. The V call is TRBV2, the J call TRBJ2-1; D perhaps matches TRBD2 (7 bases). This CDR3 has 17 amino acids. V lost 10 bases to trimming and J lost 7 bases, with 29 bases between them. Per the germline V gene, CDR1 is SNHLY and CDR2 is FYNNEI. CDR3 nucleotides: TGTGCCACCTTCCGCCCTGAGTCTAGCGGTAGGGGGAATGAGCAGTTCTTC. Its translation: CATFRPESSGRGNEQFF. The full variable domain, in which reference TRBV2 and TRBJ2-1 provide the parts outside the CDR3, is EPEVTQTPSHQVTQMGQEVILRCVPISNHLYFYWYRQILGQKVEFLVSFYNNEISEKSEIFDDQFSVERPDGSNFTLKIRSTKLEDSAMYFCATFRPESSGRGNEQFFGPGTRLTVL.

This clonotype was counted a few times. The chain combines TRBV7-3 with TRBJ2-1, with TRBD2 matching over 9 bases. Germline V gene data show CDR1 as SGHTA and CDR2 as FQGTGA. V lost 5 bases, J lost 3 bases, and 2 bases stayed unmatched. The CDR3 extends over 14 amino acids. Here the CDR3 DNA reads TGTGCCAGCAGCGATAGCGGGAGCTACAATGAGCAGTTCTTC. It encodes CASSDSGSYNEQFF.

This clonotype was recorded many times. This rearrangement joins TRBV30 to TRBJ2-3; TRBD2 matches 10 bases. The CDR3 is 12 residues long. With 4 bases clipped from V and 10 bases from J, the junction kept 5 bases outside the gene matches. The germline gives CDR1 GTSNPN, CDR2 SVGIG (reference sequence). The CDR3 nucleotides read TGTGCCTGGATTCTAGCGGGAGTGGCGCAGTATTTT. Translated: CAWILAGVAQYF.

This clonotype was counted a few times. The CDR3 DNA reads as TGCAGTGCTAGTAACAGGGTTTCAGATACGCAGTATTTT. Translating gives CSASNRVSDTQYF. The chain recombines TRBV20-1 with TRBJ2-3; possible D gene TRBD1, 6 bases. The V gene's germline CDR1 is DFQATT and CDR2 SNEGSKA (reference sequence). The length of the CDR3 is 13 residues. The V end lost 3 bases, the J end lost 4 bases, and 11 bases lay between the germline ends.

This clonotype came up a few times. The DNA of the CDR3 is TGTGCCAGCAGCCAGAGACTAGCGGGAGTCCCGGAGACCCAGTACTTC. Amino acid sequence: CASSQRLAGVPETQYF. V gene TRBV7-6 combines with J gene TRBJ2-5, with 12 nucleotides matching TRBD2. CDR1 and CDR2 from the germline V gene are SGHVS and FNYEAQ. Germline trimming cut 5 bases from V and 5 bases from J; bases unmatched to any gene: 9. There are 16 residues in the CDR3.

This clonotype was recorded at least ten times. V gene TRBV6-2 or TRBV6-3 combines with J gene TRBJ1-1; tentatively, D is TRBD1 (5 bases). Germline V lookup: CDR1 MNHEY, CDR2 SVGEGT. The V and J ends lost 2 bases and 2 bases respectively, with 6 bases between them. The CDR3 extends over 13 amino acids. The CDR3 reads CASSYQGNTEAFF. The DNA for the CDR3 is TGTGCCAGCAGTTACCAGGGCAACACTGAAGCTTTCTTT.

The V gene is TRBV12-5, the J gene TRBJ1-5; TRBD1 agrees at 9 bases. This CDR3 spans 14 amino acids. Germline trimming cut 5 bases from V and 5 bases from J; bases unmatched to any gene: 4. In germline, CDR1 is LGHNT, CDR2 FRNRAP. The CDR3 DNA follows: TGTGCTAGTGGTGCAACAGGGGGCTATCAGCCCCAGCATTTT. Translating gives CASGATGGYQPQHF. The full variable domain, completed using reference TRBV12-5 and TRBJ1-5, is DARVTQTPRHKVTEMGQEVTMRCQPILGHNTVFWYRQTMMQGLELLAYFRNRAPLDDSGMPKDRFSAEMPDATLATLKIQPSEPRDSAVYFCASGATGGYQPQHFGDGTRLSIL.

There are many counts of this clonotype. The V gene is TRBV4-1, the J gene TRBJ2-5; D is ambiguous. The CDR3 has 13 residues. Looked up from germline, CDR1 is MGHRA and CDR2 is YSYEKL. Between the trimmed V and J ends, which lost 1 base and 3 bases, there was a span of 6 bases. CDR3 protein: CASSQVSEETQYF. The CDR3 DNA sequence: TGCGCCAGCAGCCAAGTATCAGAAGAGACCCAGTACTTC.

There are many counts of this clonotype. The chain combines TRBV20-1 with TRBJ2-1; TRBD2 agrees at 9 bases. Germline lookup yields CDR1 DFQATT and CDR2 SNEGSKA (reference sequence). This CDR3 is built from 17 residues. With 1 base clipped from V and 7 bases from J, the junction kept 14 bases outside the gene matches. In DNA form, the CDR3 reads TGCAGTGCTAGAGTGGCTAGCGGGATTATTTTCGGGAATGAGCAGTTCTTC. This encodes CSARVASGIIFGNEQFF.

This sequence joins TRBV5-1 and TRBJ2-1, with a tentative D call TRBD1 (6 bases). Germline V gives CDR1 SGHRS, CDR2 YFSETQ. V gave up 5 bases and J gave up 2 bases, with 11 bases separating them. CDR3 length equals 14 residues. CDR3 DNA sequence: TGCGCCAGCAGTAACAGGGAAACCTACAATGAGCAGTTCTTC. This gives the protein CASSNRETYNEQFF.

A word on this clonotype: Germline is not matched at one junction end, which may reflect a read error. The chain links TRBV9 to TRBJ2-7; TRBD1 might be the D (6 bases). The germline V gene encodes CDR1 SGDLS and CDR2 YYNGEE. The CDR3 runs to 10 residues. The CDR3 here is CASSPGQSNF. As DNA, the CDR3 is TGTGCCAGCAGTCCGGGACAATCTAACTTC.

This clonotype was observed many times. This chain connects TRBV29-1 to TRBJ2-1; 7 bases match TRBD2. From germline, CDR1 is SQVTM and CDR2 ANQGSEA. This CDR3 region has 12 residues. V lost 6 bases and J lost 7; bases outside the gene matches: 6. The CDR3 region is CSVRSGLNEQFF. CDR3 in DNA: TGCAGCGTCCGTAGCGGGTTGAATGAGCAGTTCTTC.

This clonotype was picked up many times. The V gene is TRBV12-3 or TRBV12-4, the J gene TRBJ1-1; D possibly corresponds to TRBD1 (6 bases). This CDR3 comprises 13 residues. The germline V and J ends were trimmed by 7 bases and 3 bases, with 12 bases remaining between them. CDR3 sequence reads: CASKTGIYTEAFF. The CDR3 DNA reads TGTGCCAGCAAAACAGGGATTTACACTGAAGCTTTCTTT.